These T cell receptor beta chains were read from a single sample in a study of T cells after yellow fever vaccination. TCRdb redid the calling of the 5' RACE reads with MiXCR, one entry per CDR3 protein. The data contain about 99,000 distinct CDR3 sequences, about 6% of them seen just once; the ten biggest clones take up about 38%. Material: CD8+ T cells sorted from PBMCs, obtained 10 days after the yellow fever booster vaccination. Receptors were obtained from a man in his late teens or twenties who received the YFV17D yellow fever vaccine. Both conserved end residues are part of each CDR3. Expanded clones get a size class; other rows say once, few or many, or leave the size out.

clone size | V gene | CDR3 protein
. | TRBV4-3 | CASSQEAGAAYEQYF
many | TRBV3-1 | CASSRSGSADTQYF
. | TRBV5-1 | CASSLGLDNEQFF
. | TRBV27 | CASSLKEGHYGYTF
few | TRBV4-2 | CASSQASTGGEETQYF
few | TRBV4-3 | CASSPLRPEGNEQFF
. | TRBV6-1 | CASQGSGNEQFF
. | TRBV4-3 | CASSQVVRAEAFF
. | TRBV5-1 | CASSLMRSGTRNEQFF
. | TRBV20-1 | CSAREPGTGYGYTF
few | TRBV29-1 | CSVVGRVILDTQYF
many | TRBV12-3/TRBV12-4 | CASSPAGRAFF
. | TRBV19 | CASAAGENTGELFF
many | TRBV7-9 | CASSASRGAEEQYF